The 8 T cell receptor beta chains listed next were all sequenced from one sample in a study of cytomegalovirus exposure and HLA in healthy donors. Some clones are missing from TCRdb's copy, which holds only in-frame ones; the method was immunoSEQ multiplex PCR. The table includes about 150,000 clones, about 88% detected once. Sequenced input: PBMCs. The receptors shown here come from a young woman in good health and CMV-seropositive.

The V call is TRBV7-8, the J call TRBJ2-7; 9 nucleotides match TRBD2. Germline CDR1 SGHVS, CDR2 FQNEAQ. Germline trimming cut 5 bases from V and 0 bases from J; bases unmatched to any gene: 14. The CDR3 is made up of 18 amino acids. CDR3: CASSTNLPLAGSSYEQYF. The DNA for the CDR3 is TGTGCCAGCAGCACGAATTTGCCACTAGCGGGTTCCTCCTACGAGCAGTACTTC.

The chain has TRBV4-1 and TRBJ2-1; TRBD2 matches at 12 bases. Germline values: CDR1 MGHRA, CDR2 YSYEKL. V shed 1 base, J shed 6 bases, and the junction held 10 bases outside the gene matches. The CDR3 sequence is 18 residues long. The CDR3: CASSQVPPGTSGSNEQFF. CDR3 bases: TGCGCCAGCAGCCAAGTCCCTCCCGGGACTAGCGGGTCCAATGAGCAGTTCTTC.

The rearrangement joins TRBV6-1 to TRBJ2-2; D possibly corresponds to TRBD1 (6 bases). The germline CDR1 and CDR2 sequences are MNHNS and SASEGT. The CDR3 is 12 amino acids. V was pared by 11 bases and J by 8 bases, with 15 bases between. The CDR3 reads CASGDTPGELFF. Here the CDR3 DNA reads TGTGCCTCCGGGGACACACCGGGGGAGCTGTTTTTT.

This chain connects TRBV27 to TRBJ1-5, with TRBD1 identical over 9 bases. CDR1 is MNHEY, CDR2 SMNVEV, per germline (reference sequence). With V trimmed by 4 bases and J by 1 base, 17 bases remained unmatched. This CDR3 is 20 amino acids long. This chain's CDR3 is CASSSAAGTGSRVSNQPQHF. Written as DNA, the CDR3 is TGTGCCAGCAGTTCAGCAGCCGGGACAGGGAGTCGGGTAAGCAATCAGCCCCAGCATTTT.

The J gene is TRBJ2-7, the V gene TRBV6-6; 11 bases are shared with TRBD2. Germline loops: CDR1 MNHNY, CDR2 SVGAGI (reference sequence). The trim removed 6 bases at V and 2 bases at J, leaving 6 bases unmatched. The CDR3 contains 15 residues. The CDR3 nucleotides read TGTGCCAGCAGACCCGGGACTAGCGGTACCTACGAGCAGTACTTC. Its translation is CASRPGTSGTYEQYF.

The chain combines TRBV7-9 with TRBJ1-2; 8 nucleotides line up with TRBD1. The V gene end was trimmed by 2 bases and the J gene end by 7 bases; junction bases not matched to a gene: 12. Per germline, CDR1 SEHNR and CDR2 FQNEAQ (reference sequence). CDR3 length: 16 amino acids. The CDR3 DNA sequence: TGTGCCAGCAGCTTAATCTCAGGGGGCGCTAGGAGTGGCTACACCTTC. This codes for CASSLISGGARSGYTF. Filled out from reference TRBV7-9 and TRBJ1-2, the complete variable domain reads DTGVSQNPRHKITKRGQNVTFRCDPISEHNRLYWYRQTLGQGPEFLTYFQNEAQLEKSRLLSDRFSAERPKGSFSTLEIQRTEQGDSAMYLCASSLISGGARSGYTFGSGTRLTVV.

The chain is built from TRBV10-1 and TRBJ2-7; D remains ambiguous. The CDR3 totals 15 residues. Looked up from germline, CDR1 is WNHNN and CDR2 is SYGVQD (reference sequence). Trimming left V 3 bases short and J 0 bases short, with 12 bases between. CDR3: CASSDGQLSSYEQYF. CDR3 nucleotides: TGCGCCAGCAGTGATGGGCAGCTGAGCTCCTACGAGCAGTACTTC.

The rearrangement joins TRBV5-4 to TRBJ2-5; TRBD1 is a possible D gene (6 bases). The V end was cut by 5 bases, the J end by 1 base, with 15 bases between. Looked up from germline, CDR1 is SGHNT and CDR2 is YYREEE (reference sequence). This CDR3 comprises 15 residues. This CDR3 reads CASSPDGGLQETQYF. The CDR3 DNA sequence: TGTGCCAGCAGTCCTGATGGGGGCCTCCAAGAGACCCAGTACTTC.